This is a list of T cell receptor beta chains from one sample in a study of shared clonotypes between healthy human individuals. Profiled with immunoSEQ multiplex PCR; TCRdb holds only in-frame clones, not every one. Of a few million clones listed, roughly 90% are singletons. Sequencing was done on a sample of naive CD4+ T cells from PBMCs. All receptors derive from a young man in good health. Some clones in this sample may be carry-over from other donors' samples. Each CDR3 is given with its conserved first and last residue. Each record gives: clone size, D gene, J gene, V gene, CDR3 DNA, CDR3 protein. A D gene is named only where the DNA matches it firmly. The listing skips clone size in some rows; elsewhere it reads once, few, many or a size class.

once,TRBD2,TRBJ2-2,TRBV19,TGTGCCAGTAGGGGGACTAGCCTGAACACCGGGGAGCTGTTTTTT,CASRGTSLNTGELFF
-,-,TRBJ2-7,TRBV6-6,TGTGCCAGCGGCCTTCATGGAAACTACGAGCAGTACTTC,CASGLHGNYEQYF
-,TRBD1,TRBJ1-2,TRBV6-5,TGTGCCAGCAGACAAACAGGGGTGGGGGGCTACACCTTC,CASRQTGVGGYTF
-,-,TRBJ2-2,TRBV7-2,TGTGCCAGCAGCCCCCGGACCGGGGAGCTGTTTTTT,CASSPRTGELFF
-,-,TRBJ1-5,TRBV2,TGTGCCAGCTGTGGAGCGTCCGGGAGGGGTCAGCCCCAGCATTTT,CASCGASGRGQPQHF
-,-,TRBJ2-5,TRBV5-1,TGCGCCAGCAGCTTTCAATCAGGGGAAGAGACCCAGTACTTC,CASSFQSGEETQYF
-,TRBD1,TRBJ1-1,TRBV7-9,TGTGCCAGCAGTCGTCAGGGGGACACTGAAGCTTTCTTT,CASSRQGDTEAFF
-,TRBD1,TRBJ1-5,TRBV4-1,TGCGCCAGCAGCCAGACAGGGGTACTTCAGCCCCAGCATTTT,CASSQTGVLQPQHF
-,-,TRBJ2-5,TRBV7-2,TGTGCCAGCAGCTTAGGGAGGGGCGGGGAGACCCAGTACTTC,CASSLGRGGETQYF
-,TRBD2,TRBJ2-1,TRBV19,TGTGCCAGTAGTATTTTGTCCGGGACTAGCGGGAGTATAAATGAGCAGTTCTTC,CASSILSGTSGSINEQFF
-,-,TRBJ2-7,TRBV28,TGTGCCAGCAGTTTGTACGGTGGGATGGAGCAGTACTTC,CASSLYGGMEQYF
-,TRBD2,TRBJ2-2,TRBV28,TGTGCCAGCAGTTCAGCGGGAGTTCGCGAGCTGTTTTTT,CASSSAGVRELFF
-,-,TRBJ2-5,TRBV15,TGTGCCACCAGCAGAGGAAGGACCGGGGACCTTCAAGAGACCCAGTACTTC,CATSRGRTGDLQETQYF
-,-,TRBJ1-4,TRBV4-3,TGCGCCAGCAGCCTCGGGACGGTGACAACTAATGAAAAACTGTTTTTT,CASSLGTVTTNEKLFF
-,-,TRBJ2-5,TRBV7-9,TGTGCCAGCAGCGCATCCGGGGCCCCTCGGGAGCAGTACTTC,CASSASGAPREQYF
-,-,TRBJ2-7,TRBV18,TGTGCCAGCTCACCACCGTCGAGCTCCTACGAGCAGTACTTC,CASSPPSSSYEQYF
-,-,TRBJ2-3,TRBV19,TGTGCCAGTAGTATCCCCGGGGCAGATACGCAGTATTTT,CASSIPGADTQYF
-,-,TRBJ1-3,TRBV6-6,TGTGCCAGCAGGTCTTGGGGGGGTAACACCATATATTTT,CASRSWGGNTIYF
-,TRBD1,TRBJ2-6,TRBV29-1,TGCAGCGTAGGACAGGGAGTCCCTGGGGCCAACGTCCTGACTTTC,CSVGQGVPGANVLTF
-,-,TRBJ2-3,TRBV5-6,TGTGCCAGCAGCTCTCCACTAGGGAGTAGGGGTACGCAGTATTTT,CASSSPLGSRGTQYF
-,-,TRBJ2-1,TRBV6-5,TGTGCCAGCACCTCTACGGGGCGAAATGAGCAGTTCTTC,CASTSTGRNEQFF
-,-,TRBJ2-3,TRBV5-1,TGCGCCAGCAGCTTGGCAGGGACTAGCACAGATACGCAGTATTTT,CASSLAGTSTDTQYF
few,-,TRBJ2-5,TRBV5-1,TGCGCCAGCAGCTTGGTGGGGGAGACCCAGTACTTC,CASSLVGETQYF
-,-,TRBJ2-3,TRBV5-1,TGCGCCAGCAGCTTGCCGGGCAGCACAGATACGCAGTATTTT,CASSLPGSTDTQYF
-,TRBD1,TRBJ1-5,TRBV6-6,TGTGCCAGCAGTCCCTGGGACAGGGGAGATCAGCCCCAGCATTTT,CASSPWDRGDQPQHF
-,TRBD2,TRBJ2-1,TRBV6-1,TGTGCCAGCATGAGAGCGGGAGGCTCCTACAATGAGCAGTTCTTC,CASMRAGGSYNEQFF
-,-,TRBJ1-2,TRBV6-1,TGTGCCAGCACTCAAGAGGTGGGAATCTATGGCTACACCTTC,CASTQEVGIYGYTF
-,-,TRBJ1-1,TRBV28,TGTGCCCTGGGACTCCCGAACACTGAAGCTTTCTTT,CALGLPNTEAFF
-,TRBD1,TRBJ2-3,TRBV5-1,TGCGCCAGCAGCTTGGAAAGGGGGCCCACAGATACGCAGTATTTT,CASSLERGPTDTQYF
once,-,TRBJ2-7,TRBV28,TGTGCCAGCAGTTCAACCGGGACTCTCCCCTACGAGCAGTACTTC,CASSSTGTLPYEQYF
once,TRBD2,TRBJ2-7,TRBV13,TGTGCCAGCAGCCAAAAGCGGGAGTGGGACTACGAGCAGTACTTC,CASSQKREWDYEQYF
-,-,TRBJ2-6,TRBV28,TGTGCCAGCAGTTCCGCCGGGACCGTTAGCGTCCTGACTTTC,CASSSAGTVSVLTF
-,TRBD2,TRBJ2-3,TRBV30,TGTGCCTGGGTGGAAGAAGTCCTAGCGGGAGGGCCGTGGGATACGCAGTATTTT,CAWVEEVLAGGPWDTQYF
-,-,TRBJ1-4,TRBV4-1,TGCGCCAGCAGCCAAGAGAGTTGGACTAATGAAAAACTGTTTTTT,CASSQESWTNEKLFF
-,-,TRBJ2-5,TRBV5-1,TGCGCCAGCAGCTTGGAGTATAACACCCAAGAGACCCAGTACTTC,CASSLEYNTQETQYF
-,TRBD1,TRBJ1-1,TRBV10-3,TGTGCCATCACCCGGGACAGGGGCACTGAAGCTTTCTTT,CAITRDRGTEAFF
-,-,TRBJ2-1,TRBV7-9,TGTGCCAGCAGCTACGCCGGGGCGGGACGGGCCTACAATGAGCAGTTCTTC,CASSYAGAGRAYNEQFF
-,TRBD1,TRBJ2-6,TRBV6-1,TGTGCCAGCAGTGATGGGACAGACTACTCTGGGGCCAACGTCCTGACTTTC,CASSDGTDYSGANVLTF
few,TRBD1,TRBJ1-1,TRBV29-1,TGCAGCGGGGACAGGGGAGATCGTATCACTGAAGCTTTCTTT,CSGDRGDRITEAFF
-,-,TRBJ1-2,TRBV6-1,TGTGCCAGCAGCCCAACATTCGACAACAGATATGGCTACACCTTC,CASSPTFDNRYGYTF
-,-,TRBJ2-7,TRBV18,TGTGCCAGTGCCGAATCCTACGAGCAGTACTTC,CASAESYEQYF
-,TRBD1,TRBJ1-1,TRBV13,TGTGCCAGCAGCTTCGACAGGGTGAGCACTGAAGCTTTCTTT,CASSFDRVSTEAFF
-,TRBD1,TRBJ1-2,TRBV28,TGTGCCAGCAACAACCTAGGACAGGCCCGTAACTATGGCTACACCTTC,CASNNLGQARNYGYTF
once,-,TRBJ1-1,TRBV2,TGTGCCAGCAGTGAAGCAGAGAAGACTGAAGCTTTCTTT,CASSEAEKTEAFF
once,-,TRBJ1-2,TRBV11-1,TGTGCCACCACTCCCTCCCCGGCGGGGGGCGTCCTGAAGGATGGCTACACCTTC,CATTPSPAGGVLKDGYTF
-,-,TRBJ2-5,TRBV18,TGTGCCAGCTCAGCACAGACTGCGGGGATAGAGACCCAGTACTTC,CASSAQTAGIETQYF
-,-,TRBJ1-2,TRBV18,TGTGCCAGCTCACCGCGGACTTCCAGGGACTATGGCTACACCTTC,CASSPRTSRDYGYTF
-,-,TRBJ1-1,TRBV7-9,TGTGCCAGCAGTCGGCAGGGACTTCAGGCTTTCTTT,CASSRQGLQAFF
-,-,TRBJ2-7,TRBV2,TGTGCCAGCAGACGGGACGGGAGCTACGAGCAGTACTTC,CASRRDGSYEQYF
-,-,TRBJ2-7,TRBV9,TGTGCCAGCAGCGACGTCCCCGAGGCGTTCTCCTACGAGCAGTACTTC,CASSDVPEAFSYEQYF
-,-,TRBJ2-5,TRBV28,TGTGCCAGCAGTTTGCGTTTCAGGGGAACCCAGGAGACCCAGTACTTC,CASSLRFRGTQETQYF
-,TRBD1,TRBJ1-5,TRBV27,TGTGCCAGCAGTTTCAAGGGACAGGGGAATAGCAATCAGCCCCAGCATTTT,CASSFKGQGNSNQPQHF
-,-,TRBJ2-7,TRBV4-2,TGTGCCAGCAGCCAAGATTTGGAGATTTACGAGCAGTACTTC,CASSQDLEIYEQYF
-,-,TRBJ2-7,TRBV30,TGTGCCTGGAGGCCCGGAACTATCTGGGCCTACGAGCAGTACTTC,CAWRPGTIWAYEQYF
-,-,TRBJ1-3,TRBV6-1,TGTGCCAGCAGTGTTTGGGGGGCTGGAAACACCATATATTTT,CASSVWGAGNTIYF
-,TRBD2,TRBJ2-7,TRBV5-1,TGCGCCAGCAGCAACCAACTAGCGGCAGCCTCCTACGAGCAGTACTTC,CASSNQLAAASYEQYF
once,-,TRBJ2-5,TRBV6-5,TGTGCCAGCACTTACGGTCCCCACGAGACCCAGTACTTC,CASTYGPHETQYF
-,-,TRBJ2-3,TRBV5-1,TGCGCCAGCAGCTTGGCCACCAGGAGGTCCACAGATACGCAGTATTTT,CASSLATRRSTDTQYF
few,-,TRBJ1-2,TRBV6-1,TGTGCCAGCAGTGAATCAGGGGCCTATGGCTACACCTTC,CASSESGAYGYTF